This TCR beta chain originates from a study of a mutant IDH1 vaccine in newly diagnosed glioma. Turning to the study itself: Vaccination followed radiotherapy alone by 4-6 weeks, or accompanied temozolomide cycles. The therapy given earlier, which was standard therapy, consisted of radiotherapy, temozolomide, or both, and most of the patients received both. Study-wide results and limits: Pseudoprogression appeared unlinked to shifts in leading peripheral T cell clonotypes.

The sample holds a few counts of this clone. Its antigen is currently unknown. CDR3 length: 17 amino acids. Time point reported: week 5, during vaccination. The investigators gave 300 ug of mutant IDH1 20-mer peptide in each vaccine dose, together with topical imiquimod. There were new WHO grade 3 or 4 astrocytomas in the donors, and these were IDH1-mutant and ATRX-lost. Generated by immunoSEQ multiplex PCR, the TCRdb table keeps only in-frame clones and is missing some. The sample contains some 25,000 clones, approximately 80% of which appear only once. This TCR came from a man in his forties with glioma. The sequences come from PBMCs, collected from a glioma patient whose treatment included an IDH1 peptide vaccine. The J gene is TRBJ2-3, the V gene TRBV21-1. TRBV21-1 is a pseudogene locus. For the CDR3, the DNA is TGTGCCAGCAGCAAAGCGTCGGGCACAAAGGGCGCAGATACGCAGTATTTT. Translated: CASSKASGTKGADTQYF.